This T cell receptor beta chain was identified during a study of OX40 agonist ivuxolimab in advanced cancers. About the study as a whole: The costimulatory receptor OX40 (CD134) was targeted by ivuxolimab, a fully human IgG2 agonistic monoclonal antibody. Intravenous ivuxolimab was administered to patients every 2 weeks at six dose levels: 0.01, 0.1, 0.3, 1.5, 3 and 10 mg/kg. Of the approximately 50 patients in dose escalation, some 20 had hepatocellular carcinoma, roughly 15 had melanoma, 9 had renal cell carcinoma and 9 had head and neck cancer. In the dose-escalation cohort, around four fifths of patients were male, and the mean age was approximately 60 years, with a range of about 20 to 79. Prior anti-PD-1, anti-PD-L1 or anti-CTLA-4 therapy was permitted, and 40% of dose-escalation patients had received checkpoint inhibitors. Partial responses occurred in three dose-escalation patients, of whom one had hepatocellular carcinoma and two had cutaneous melanoma. The purpose of peripheral TCRbeta sequencing was to test whether ivuxolimab changed TCR sequence diversity and led to clonal T-cell expansion. The monotherapy dose-escalation portion (N of about 50 patients) of the phase I ivuxolimab trial is reported in the paper.

The paper's findings and limits, for the study overall: After ivuxolimab, more expanded clones were found on average in CD8+ T cells than in CD4+ T cells. Low levels of normalized T-cell clonal expansion were also seen in some patients who did not respond. In the 0.1-3.0 mg/kg groups, partial responders were among the patients with the lowest normalized peripheral clonal expansion, particularly in CD8+ T cells. The antigen specificity of the peripheral T cells that underwent clonal expansion was not determined. At doses of 0.1 to 3.0 mg/kg, clonal expansion of both CD4+ and CD8+ blood T cells was observed from baseline to week 6.

Genomic DNA was extracted from sorted cells for sequencing of the TCRbeta CDR3 region. TCRbeta CDR3 regions were sequenced using the immunoSEQ Assay. Not all clones reach the TCRdb copy of this immuneACCESS table, which keeps in-frame sequences only. Checked studies attribute under half of the gap to unresolved V genes and leave the rest unexplained. The sample contains more than 40,000 clones, 90% to 95% of them found a single time. Of the sample, approximately 4.4% falls within the top ten clones. CDR1 SGHVS and CDR2 FQNEAQ were looked up in the germline V gene. CDR3 length: 17 amino acids, cysteine to phenylalanine. Kept here is only the CDR3 DNA, which spans 51 bases and is read in frame from base 1. V is cut by 5 bases and J by 5 bases, and the space between the germline ends is 21 bases. Points on this clone: Its cognate antigen has yet to be identified. Per-base qualities were not stored, and no clone one base away is much larger.

Patients with a history of autoimmune disease or receiving systemic immunosuppression were excluded from the trial. Peripheral blood for TCR sequencing was collected from all dose cohorts at baseline, on cycle 4 day 1, and on cycle 7 day 1. The samples were drawn from a first-in-human, open-label, multicenter phase I dose-escalation trial of ivuxolimab. Adults with locally advanced or metastatic melanoma, renal cell, hepatocellular, or head and neck squamous cell carcinoma were enrolled in the trial. Before TCR sequencing, CD4+ T cells and CD8+ T cells were sorted from peripheral blood as separate populations.

The clonotype was recovered from an adult with an advanced solid tumor such as melanoma, head and neck, liver or kidney cancer. The sample in question was CD4+ or CD8+ T cells sorted from blood, obtained in a trial of the OX40 agonist ivuxolimab. The sequence is built from TRBV7-8 and TRBJ1-4, with TRBD1 perhaps the D gene, on 5 matching bases. The DNA is as follows: TGTGCCAGCAGCCCCCTCCGGACACCGGGCGGAAATGAAAAACTGTTTTTT. This gives the protein CASSPLRTPGGNEKLFF.